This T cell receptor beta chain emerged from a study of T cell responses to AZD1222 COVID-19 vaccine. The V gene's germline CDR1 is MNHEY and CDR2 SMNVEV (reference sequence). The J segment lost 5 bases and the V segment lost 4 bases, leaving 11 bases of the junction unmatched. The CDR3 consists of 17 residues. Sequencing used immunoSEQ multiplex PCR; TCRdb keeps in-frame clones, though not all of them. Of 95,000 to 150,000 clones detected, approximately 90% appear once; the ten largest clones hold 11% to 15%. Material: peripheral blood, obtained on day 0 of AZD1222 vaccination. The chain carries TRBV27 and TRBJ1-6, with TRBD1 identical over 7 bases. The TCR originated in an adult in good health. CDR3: CASSSRTGPVNNSPLHF. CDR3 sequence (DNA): TGTGCCAGCAGTTCAAGGACAGGCCCTGTTAATAATTCACCCCTCCACTTT.